The 24 T cell receptor beta chains in this list originate from one sample, sequenced in a study of T cells in Graves' hyperthyroidism and ophthalmopathy. Researchers took RNA transcripts and amplified the TCR beta CDR3 regions from them. TCR CDR3 regions were first amplified by RT-PCR with HTBI primers. MiXCR was run by TCRdb on the multiplex PCR reads, yielding one entry per CDR3 protein. The profile shows hundreds of thousands of distinct CDR3 sequences, under 15% of them singletons. Sequencing was carried out using blood. These receptors were obtained from a young man with Graves' ophthalmopathy.

The chain combines TRBV6-9 with TRBJ1-5, with 7 bases lining up with TRBD1. The CDR3 runs 14 residues. The trim removed 8 bases at V and 3 bases at J, leaving 7 bases unmatched. The germline V gene encodes CDR1 MNHGY and CDR2 SVAAGI. In DNA form, the CDR3 reads TGTGCCAGCGATATCGACAGGGACAATCAGCCCCAGCATTTT. Translation: CASDIDRDNQPQHF.

The chain carries TRBV25-1 and TRBJ1-5; D may be TRBD1 (5 bases). The CDR3 length is 13 residues. The germline V and J ends were trimmed by 4 bases and 2 bases, with 6 bases remaining between them. The germline CDR1 and CDR2 sequences are MGHDK and SYGVNS. CDR3 loop: CASSGRGNQPQHF. CDR3 bases: TGTGCCAGCAGTGGCAGGGGCAATCAGCCCCAGCATTTT.

The table lists this clonotype with a few counts. The V call is TRBV29-1, the J call TRBJ1-4; the match to TRBD1 covers 9 bases. V was pared by 4 bases and J by 8 bases, with 20 bases of the junction left unmatched. Germline assignment: CDR1 SQVTM and CDR2 ANQGSEA. This CDR3 contains 18 residues. CDR3 sequence reads: CSVAKKGTGYLLPEKLFF. The CDR3 DNA reads TGCAGCGTTGCTAAGAAGGGGACAGGGTATTTACTCCCAGAAAAACTGTTTTTT.

The chain links TRBV6-5 to TRBJ2-5; D perhaps matches TRBD1 (5 bases). From germline, CDR1 is MNHEY and CDR2 SVGAGI. The V end was cut by 5 bases, the J end by 2 bases, with 15 bases between. This CDR3 comprises 15 residues. This CDR3 is CASSHLGPPQETQYF. The CDR3 bases are TGTGCCAGCAGTCACCTGGGGCCTCCTCAAGAGACCCAGTACTTC.

At least ten counts were recorded for this clonotype. The chain is built from TRBV5-1 and TRBJ1-1; 11 bases agree with TRBD1. After removal of 4 bases from V and 5 bases from J, the junction contained 7 bases not matched to a gene. Germline lookup yields CDR1 SGHRS and CDR2 YFSETQ. The CDR3 length is 15 residues. The CDR3 DNA reads as TGCGCCAGCAGCCCCCCGGGACAGGGGGTTACTGAAGCTTTCTTT. Its translation: CASSPPGQGVTEAFF. The full variable domain, rest sourced from reference TRBV5-1 and TRBJ1-1, is KAGVTQTPRYLIKTRGQQVTLSCSPISGHRSVSWYQQTPGQGLQFLFEYFSETQRNKGNFPGRFSGRQFSNSRSEMNVSTLELGDSALYLCASSPPGQGVTEAFFGQGTRLTVV.

Only a few counts were recorded for this clonotype. This chain connects TRBV27 to TRBJ1-1; the D is unclear. The germline gives CDR1 MNHEY, CDR2 SMNVEV (reference sequence). This CDR3 is 13 amino acids long. The germline V and J ends were trimmed by 5 bases and 5 bases, with 12 bases remaining between them. The CDR3 sequence: CASSQSRRTEAFF. In nucleotides, the CDR3 is TGTGCCAGCAGTCAAAGTCGGAGGACTGAAGCTTTCTTT.

This clonotype was recorded at least ten times. This chain joins TRBV11-3 and TRBJ2-2; tentatively, D is TRBD1 or TRBD2 (5 bases each). This CDR3 is built from 13 residues. The germline V gene has CDR1 SGHNT and CDR2 YENEEA. V was cut by 0 bases and J by 6 bases, with 5 bases left in between. The DNA of the CDR3 is TGTGCCAGCAGCTTAGAGGGACCCGGGGAGCTGTTTTTT. It yields the protein CASSLEGPGELFF. Based on the CDR3 plus reference TRBV11-3 and TRBJ2-2, the full variable domain is EAGVVQSPRYKIIEKKQPVAFWCNPISGHNTLYWYLQNLGQGPELLIRYENEEAVDDSQLPKDRFSAERLKGVDSTLKIQPAELGDSAVYLCASSLEGPGELFFGEGSRLTVL.

This clonotype occurred many times. This chain uses TRBV27 with TRBJ1-1; 7 bases are a match to TRBD1. The CDR3 has 17 residues. CDR1 MNHEY and CDR2 SMNVEV come from the germline V gene (reference sequence). The trim removed 3 bases at V and 2 bases at J, leaving 12 bases unmatched. The CDR3 region is CASSFGGGVPGNTEAFF. CDR3 bases: TGTGCCAGCAGTTTCGGAGGGGGCGTTCCCGGTAACACTGAAGCTTTCTTT.

In this sample, this clonotype turned up a few times. This chain links TRBV7-8 with TRBJ2-7; 9 bases line up with TRBD1. V lost 5 bases and J lost 5; bases outside the gene matches: 7. Germline-derived CDR1 and CDR2 are SGHVS and FQNEAQ. The CDR3 totals 14 residues. The CDR3 here is CASSPGTGWNEQYF. The CDR3 DNA is TGTGCCAGCAGCCCGGGGACAGGGTGGAACGAGCAGTACTTC.

This clonotype appeared many times. As DNA, the CDR3 is TGTGCCAGCAGCCAAACAAATAATGAAAAACTGTTTTTT. Protein: CASSQTNNEKLFF. The chain employs TRBV3-1 and TRBJ1-4; no clear D. The germline CDR1 and CDR2 sequences are LGHDT and YNNKEL (reference sequence). V was shortened by 2 bases and J by 4 bases, with 5 bases between the two germline ends. This CDR3 contains 13 residues. Supplemented by reference TRBV3-1 and TRBJ1-4, the full variable domain reads DTAVSQTPKYLVTQMGNDKSIKCEQNLGHDTMYWYKQDSKKFLKIMFSYNNKELIINETVPNRFSPKSPDKAHLNLHINSLELGDSAVYFCASSQTNNEKLFFGSGTQLSVL.

The rearrangement joins TRBV5-8 to TRBJ2-5; 10 bases agree with TRBD1. Germline-derived CDR1 and CDR2 are SGHTS and YDEGEE. CDR3 length: 15 amino acids. V gave up 5 bases and J gave up 5 bases; unmatched junction bases: 9. The CDR3 bases are TGTGCCAGCAGGGTAGTCGGGACAGGGGTCGAGACCCAGTACTTC. Amino acid sequence: CASRVVGTGVETQYF.

This clonotype came up many times. V gene TRBV13 combines with J gene TRBJ2-5; TRBD2 matches 14 bases. Germline CDR1 PRHDT, CDR2 FYEKMQ (reference sequence). Trimming removed 4 bases from V and 0 bases from J; junction bases left unmatched: 4. This CDR3 is 17 amino acids long. The CDR3 DNA reads as TGTGCCAGCAGCTCCCGGACTAGCGGGAGGCACCAAGAGACCCAGTACTTC. Its protein is CASSSRTSGRHQETQYF. Together with reference TRBV13 and TRBJ2-5, the CDR3 gives the full variable domain: AAGVIQSPRHLIKEKRETATLKCYPIPRHDTVYWYQQGPGQDPQFLISFYEKMQSDKGSIPDRFSAQQFSDYHSELNMSSLELGDSALYFCASSSRTSGRHQETQYFGPGTRLLVL.

This chain connects TRBV29-1 to TRBJ2-1; D call uncertain. The V end lost 3 bases, the J end lost 9 bases, and 12 bases lay between the germline ends. The CDR3 covers 12 residues. Germline V gene sequence: CDR1 SQVTM, CDR2 ANQGSEA. CDR3 sequence reads: CSVDFIGSEQFF. The DNA of the CDR3 is TGCAGCGTTGATTTCATAGGTAGTGAGCAGTTCTTC.

The rearrangement uses TRBV4-1 and TRBJ2-7; tentative D call: TRBD2 (6 bases). The CDR3 loop spans 16 amino acids. Trimming took off 3 bases at V and 3 bases at J, with 18 bases between the two ends. The germline gives CDR1 MGHRA, CDR2 YSYEKL. In DNA, the CDR3 is TGCGCCAGCAGCCATACGATATCGGGAGTTGGCTACGAGCAGTACTTC. Encoded protein: CASSHTISGVGYEQYF.

This clonotype was picked up one time. Just one base apart from a much larger clone, this may be a read error. The rearrangement uses TRBV2 and TRBJ2-5, with D possibly being TRBD1 or TRBD2 (5 bases each). Germline V gives CDR1 SNHLY, CDR2 FYNNEI. The length of the CDR3 is 15 residues. V lost 4 bases to trimming and J lost 4 bases, with 16 bases between them. The CDR3 coding sequence is TGTGCCAGCAGTGTTCAAGGGACCGTACGAGAGACCCAGTACTTC. Amino acids: CASSVQGTVRETQYF.

Many counts were recorded for this clonotype. The chain joins TRBV6-5 to TRBJ1-1; D gene unclear. Germline lookup yields CDR1 MNHEY and CDR2 SVGAGI. The CDR3 loop spans 15 amino acids. V lost 2 bases and J 0 bases, leaving 10 bases between the germline ends. CDR3 region: CASSYAAELNTEAFF. CDR3 coding DNA: TGTGCCAGCAGTTACGCTGCAGAGCTGAACACTGAAGCTTTCTTT.

The rearrangement links TRBV5-1 to TRBJ2-1, with D possibly matching TRBD1 (5 bases). CDR1 is SGHRS and CDR2 is YFSETQ in the germline V gene. Trimming pared 1 base from V and 0 bases from J, leaving 11 bases between. The CDR3 extends over 16 amino acids. The CDR3 sequence: CASSLTGESSYNEQFF. The DNA for the CDR3 is TGCGCCAGCAGCTTGACAGGAGAAAGCTCCTACAATGAGCAGTTCTTC.

This clonotype has a count of ten or more. This chain uses TRBV24-1 with TRBJ2-7, with D uncertain. This CDR3 comprises 13 residues. V was clipped by 2 bases and J by 3 bases, with 7 bases between them. Per the germline V gene, CDR1 is KGHDR and CDR2 is SFDVKD. In nucleotides, the CDR3 is TGTGCCACCAGTGATTCGAACGGCTACGAGCAGTACTTC. The encoded protein is CATSDSNGYEQYF.

This clonotype was seen at least ten times. The rearrangement joins TRBV7-9 to TRBJ1-1, with D unclear. Between the trimmed V and J ends, which lost 1 base and 1 base, there was a span of 4 bases. The CDR3 sequence is 13 residues long. Germline V CDR1 and CDR2: SEHNR, FQNEAQ (reference sequence). The chain's CDR3 is CASSLETNTEAFF. The CDR3 DNA reads as TGTGCCAGCAGCTTAGAGACGAACACTGAAGCTTTCTTT.

This clonotype was observed many times. The chain employs TRBV30 and TRBJ2-3; no reliable D call. CDR3 length: 13 residues. CDR1 and CDR2 (germline): GTSNPN, SVGIG (reference sequence). The V end was cut by 2 bases, the J end by 2 bases, with 8 bases between. This CDR3 is CAWSIGSTDTQYF. The CDR3 DNA is TGTGCCTGGAGTATCGGATCCACAGATACGCAGTATTTT. The full variable domain, its missing parts supplied by reference TRBV30 and TRBJ2-3, is SQTIHQWPATLVQPVGSPLSLECTVEGTSNPNLYWYRQAAGRGLQLLFYSVGIGQISSEVPQNLSASRPQDRQFILSSKKLLLSDSGFYLCAWSIGSTDTQYFGPGTRLTVL.

This clonotype was detected many times. The V gene is TRBV11-1, the J gene TRBJ2-3; D is ambiguous. Trimming took 7 bases from V and 2 from J, leaving 4 bases between them. The CDR3 has 11 residues. CDR1 is SGHAT and CDR2 is FQDESV in the germline V gene (reference sequence). CDR3 region: CASTYTDTQYF. DNA of the CDR3: TGTGCCAGCACTTACACAGATACGCAGTATTTT.

There are many counts of this clonotype. This chain connects TRBV27 to TRBJ2-7, with D possibly called TRBD1 or TRBD2 (5 bases each). Germline CDR1 and CDR2: MNHEY and SMNVEV (reference sequence). Trimming pared 6 bases from V and 6 bases from J, leaving 15 bases between. The CDR3 consists of 13 residues. The chain's CDR3 is CASSRDLRFEQYF. CDR3 coding DNA: TGTGCCAGCAGCCGGGACCTGAGGTTCGAGCAGTACTTC.

In regard to this clonotype: Just one base apart from a much larger clone, this may be a read error. The gene calls are TRBV27 and TRBJ2-2, with D hard to call. The V gene's germline CDR1 is MNHEY and CDR2 SMNVEV (reference sequence). V shed 2 bases and J shed 6 bases, with 4 bases lying between them. CDR3 length equals 12 residues. This CDR3 is CASSLAAGELFF. CDR3 bases: TGTGCCAGCAGTTTAGCGGCCGGGGAGCTGTTTTTT.

The sample holds many counts of this clonotype. V is TRBV10-3 and J is TRBJ1-1; D gene ambiguous. Germline V gene data show CDR1 as ENHRY and CDR2 as SYGVKD. This CDR3 is 13 amino acids long. The V gene lost 6 bases and the J gene lost 1 base, with 9 bases spanning the gap. The CDR3 nucleotides are TGTGCCATCAGAGACACCCCGAACACTGAAGCTTTCTTT. This gives the protein CAIRDTPNTEAFF.